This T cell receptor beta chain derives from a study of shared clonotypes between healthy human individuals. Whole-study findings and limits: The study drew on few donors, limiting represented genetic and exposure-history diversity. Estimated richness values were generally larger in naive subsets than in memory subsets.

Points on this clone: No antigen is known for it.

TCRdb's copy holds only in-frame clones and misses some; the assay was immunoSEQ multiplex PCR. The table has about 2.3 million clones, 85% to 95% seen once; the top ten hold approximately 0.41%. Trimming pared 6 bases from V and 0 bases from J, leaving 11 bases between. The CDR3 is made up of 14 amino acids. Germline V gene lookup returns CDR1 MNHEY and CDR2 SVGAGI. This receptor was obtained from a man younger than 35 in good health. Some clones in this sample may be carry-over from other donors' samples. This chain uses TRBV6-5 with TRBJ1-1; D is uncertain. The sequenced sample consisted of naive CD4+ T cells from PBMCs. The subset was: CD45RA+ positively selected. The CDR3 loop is CASRAGFMNTEAFF. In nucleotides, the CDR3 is TGTGCCAGCAGGGCCGGGTTCATGAACACTGAAGCTTTCTTT.